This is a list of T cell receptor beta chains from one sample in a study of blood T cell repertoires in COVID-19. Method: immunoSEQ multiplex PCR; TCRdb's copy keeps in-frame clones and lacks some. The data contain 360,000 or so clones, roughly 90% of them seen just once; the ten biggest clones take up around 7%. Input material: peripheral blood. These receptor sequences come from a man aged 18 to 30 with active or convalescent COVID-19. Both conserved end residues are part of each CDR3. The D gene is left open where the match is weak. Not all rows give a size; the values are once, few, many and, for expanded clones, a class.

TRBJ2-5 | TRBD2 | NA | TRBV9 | TGTGCCAGCAGCGCGACGACTAGCGGGAGGGCCCAAGAGACCCAGTACTTC | CASSATTSGRAQETQYF
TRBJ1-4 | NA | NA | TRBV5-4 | TGTGCCAGCAGCTCCGCGGGACGACGTGAAAAACTGTTTTTT | CASSSAGRREKLFF
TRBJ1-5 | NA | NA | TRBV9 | TGTGCCAGCAGCCCGGGTCCCGATAACGATCAGCCCCAGCATTTT | CASSPGPDNDQPQHF
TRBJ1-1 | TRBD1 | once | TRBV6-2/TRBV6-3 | TGTGCCAGCAGTTTTTCTCCACAGGGGATGAACACTGAAGCTTTCTTT | CASSFSPQGMNTEAFF
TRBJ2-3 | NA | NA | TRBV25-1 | TGTGCCAGCAGTGAAGCGGGATTCACAGATACGCAGTATTTT | CASSEAGFTDTQYF
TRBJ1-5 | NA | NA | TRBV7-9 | TGTGCCAGCAGCTTCGGGCAGATGAGGGGCAATCAGCCCCAGCATTTT | CASSFGQMRGNQPQHF
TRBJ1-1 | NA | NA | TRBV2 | TGTGCCAGCATTTTACTCGCAGGGAACACTGAAGCTTTCTTT | CASILLAGNTEAFF
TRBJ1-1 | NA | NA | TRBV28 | TGTGCCAGCAGTTTATTACGGGGGTCGAACACTGAAGCTTTCTTT | CASSLLRGSNTEAFF
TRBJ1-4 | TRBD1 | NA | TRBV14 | TGTGCCAGCAGCCAGGCAGGGGGGCGGTTACTGTTTTTT | CASSQAGGRLLFF
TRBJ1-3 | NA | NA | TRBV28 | TGTGCCAGCAGTCGAGGGGGTACTGGAAACACCATATATTTT | CASSRGGTGNTIYF
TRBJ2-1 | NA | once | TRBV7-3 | TGTGCCAGCAGCTCAGGGCTCTCCTACAATGAGCAGTTCTTC | CASSSGLSYNEQFF
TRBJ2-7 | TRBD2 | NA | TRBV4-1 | TGCGCCAGCAGCCCGCCCCGGACTAGCGGAAATTACGAGCAGTACTTC | CASSPPRTSGNYEQYF
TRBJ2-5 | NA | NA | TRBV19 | TGTGCCTCAGCCATAGCGTTTCAAGAGACCCAGTACTTC | CASAIAFQETQYF
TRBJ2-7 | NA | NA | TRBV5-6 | TGTGCCAGCAGCCCCCTCTCGGGAGTCAGCTCCTACGAGCAGTACTTC | CASSPLSGVSSYEQYF
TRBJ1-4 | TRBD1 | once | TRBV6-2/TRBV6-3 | TGTGCCAGCAGCCGCGGACAGGTGACAAATGAAAAACTGTTTTTT | CASSRGQVTNEKLFF
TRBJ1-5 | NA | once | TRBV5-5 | TGTGCCAGCAGCTTGGCGTCGGTTGGCAATCAGCCCCAGCATTTT | CASSLASVGNQPQHF
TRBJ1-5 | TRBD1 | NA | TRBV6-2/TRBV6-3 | TGTGCCAGCAGCGACAGGGTTGGCCAGCCCCAGCATTTT | CASSDRVGQPQHF
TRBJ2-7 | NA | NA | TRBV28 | TGTGCCAGCAGTCCACCCGGTAGCCCCTCTTACGAGCAGTACTTC | CASSPPGSPSYEQYF
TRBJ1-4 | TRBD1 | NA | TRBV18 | TGTGCCAGCTCACCGGACAGGGGAACTAATGAAAAACTGTTTTTT | CASSPDRGTNEKLFF
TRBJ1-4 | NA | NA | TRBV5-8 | TGTGCCAGCAGCCTCCAACACGGTGGGGGCACTAATGAAAAACTGTTTTTT | CASSLQHGGGTNEKLFF
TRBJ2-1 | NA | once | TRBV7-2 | TGTGCCAGCAGCTTAATAGGGGAATACAATGAGCAGTTCTTC | CASSLIGEYNEQFF
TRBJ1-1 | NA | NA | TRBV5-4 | TGTGCCAGCAGCAGAGGACAGCGGACTGAAGCTTTCTTT | CASSRGQRTEAFF
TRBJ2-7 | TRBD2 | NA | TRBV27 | TGTGCCAGCAGACTAGGACTAGCGTTCTCCTACGAGCAGTACTTC | CASRLGLAFSYEQYF
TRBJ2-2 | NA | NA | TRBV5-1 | TGCGCCAGCAGCTTGGTTGGCTCAGAGGGATCTGGGGAGCTGTTTTTT | CASSLVGSEGSGELFF
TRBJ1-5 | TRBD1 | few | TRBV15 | TGTGCCACCAGCAGGGACAGGCCGATCAATCAGCCCCAGCATTTT | CATSRDRPINQPQHF
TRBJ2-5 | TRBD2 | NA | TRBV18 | TGTGCCAGCTCCCACCGGGACTACGCTCAAGAGACCCAGTACTTC | CASSHRDYAQETQYF